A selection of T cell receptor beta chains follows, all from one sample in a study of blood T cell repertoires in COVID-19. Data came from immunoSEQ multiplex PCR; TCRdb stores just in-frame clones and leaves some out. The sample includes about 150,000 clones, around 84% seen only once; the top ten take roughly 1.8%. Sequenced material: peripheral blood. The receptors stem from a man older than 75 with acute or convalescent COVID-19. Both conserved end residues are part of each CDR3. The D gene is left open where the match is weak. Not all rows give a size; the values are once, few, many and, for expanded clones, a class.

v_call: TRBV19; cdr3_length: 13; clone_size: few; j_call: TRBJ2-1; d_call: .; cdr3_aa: CASQVDSYNEQFF; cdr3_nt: TGTGCCAGTCAAGTCGACAGTTACAATGAGCAGTTCTTC
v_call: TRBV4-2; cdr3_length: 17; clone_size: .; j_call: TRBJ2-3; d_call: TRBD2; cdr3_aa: CASSGTSGGLGTDTQYF; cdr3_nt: TGTGCCAGCTCCGGGACTAGCGGGGGGCTCGGCACAGATACGCAGTATTTT
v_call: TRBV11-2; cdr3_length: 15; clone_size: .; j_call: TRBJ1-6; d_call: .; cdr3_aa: CASCSRTAYNSPLHF; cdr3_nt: TGTGCCAGCTGCTCCAGGACAGCCTATAATTCACCCCTCCACTTT
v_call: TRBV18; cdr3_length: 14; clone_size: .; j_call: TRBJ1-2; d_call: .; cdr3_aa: CASSVNRDAYGYTF; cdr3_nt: TGTGCCAGCTCAGTCAACAGGGACGCCTATGGCTACACCTTC
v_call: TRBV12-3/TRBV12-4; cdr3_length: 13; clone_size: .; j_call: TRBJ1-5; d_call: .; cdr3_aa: CASSLGGGQPQHF; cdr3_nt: TGTGCCAGCAGTCTCGGGGGGGGTCAGCCCCAGCATTTT
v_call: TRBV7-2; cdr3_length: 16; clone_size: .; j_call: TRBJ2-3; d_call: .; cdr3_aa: CASSLEPLARPDTQYF; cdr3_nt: TGTGCCAGCAGCTTAGAACCCCTAGCGAGGCCCGATACGCAGTATTTT
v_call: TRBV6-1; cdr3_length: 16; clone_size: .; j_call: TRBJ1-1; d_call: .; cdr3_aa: CASSGGWGGMNTEAFF; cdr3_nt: TGTGCCAGCAGTGGAGGTTGGGGAGGGATGAACACTGAAGCTTTCTTT
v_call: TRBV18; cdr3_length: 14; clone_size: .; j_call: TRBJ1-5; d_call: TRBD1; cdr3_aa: CASSLGQGNQPQHF; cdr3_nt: TGTGCCAGCTCACTAGGACAGGGGAATCAGCCCCAGCATTTT
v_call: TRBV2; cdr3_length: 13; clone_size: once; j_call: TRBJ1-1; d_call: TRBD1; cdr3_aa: CASSLGTGPEAFF; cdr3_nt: TGTGCCAGCAGTCTGGGGACAGGGCCTGAAGCTTTCTTT
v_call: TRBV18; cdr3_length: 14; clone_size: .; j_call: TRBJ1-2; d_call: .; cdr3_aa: CASSPAQVLGGYTF; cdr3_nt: TGTGCCAGCTCACCAGCACAGGTTTTGGGAGGCTACACCTTC
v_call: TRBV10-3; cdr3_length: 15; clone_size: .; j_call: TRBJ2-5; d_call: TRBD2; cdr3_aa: CAISQLAGGRETQYF; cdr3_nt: TGTGCCATCAGCCAGCTAGCGGGGGGGCGTGAGACCCAGTACTTC
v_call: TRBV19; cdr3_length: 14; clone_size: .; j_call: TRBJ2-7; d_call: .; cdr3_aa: CASSIGRGHYEQYF; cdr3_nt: TGTGCCAGTAGTATCGGTAGGGGACACTACGAGCAGTACTTC
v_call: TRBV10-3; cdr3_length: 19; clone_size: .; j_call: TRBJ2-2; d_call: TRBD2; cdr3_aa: CAISEPTGYSGGGAGELFF; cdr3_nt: TGTGCCATCAGTGAGCCCACGGGTTATAGCGGGGGGGGCGCCGGGGAGCTGTTTTTT
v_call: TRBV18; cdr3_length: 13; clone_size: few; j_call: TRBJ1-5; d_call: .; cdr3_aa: CASSTGYDQPQHF; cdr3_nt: TGTGCCAGCTCAACAGGGTACGATCAGCCCCAGCATTTT
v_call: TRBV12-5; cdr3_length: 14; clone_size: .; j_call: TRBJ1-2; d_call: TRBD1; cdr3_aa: CASRGTELSGGYTF; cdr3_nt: TGTGCTAGTAGAGGGACAGAGCTAAGCGGTGGCTACACCTTC
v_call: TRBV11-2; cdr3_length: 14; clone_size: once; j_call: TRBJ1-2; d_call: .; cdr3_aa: CASSLDPVSGGYTF; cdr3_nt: TGTGCCAGCAGCTTAGATCCAGTGAGCGGTGGCTACACCTTC
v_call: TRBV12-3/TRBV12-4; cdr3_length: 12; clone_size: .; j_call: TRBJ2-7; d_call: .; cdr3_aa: CASSLWPGEQYF; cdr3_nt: TGTGCCAGCAGTTTATGGCCCGGGGAGCAGTACTTC
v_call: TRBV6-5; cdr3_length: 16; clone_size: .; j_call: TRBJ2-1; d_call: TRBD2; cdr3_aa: CASSYTLAGYYNEQFF; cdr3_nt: TGTGCCAGCAGTTACACACTAGCGGGGTATTACAATGAGCAGTTCTTC
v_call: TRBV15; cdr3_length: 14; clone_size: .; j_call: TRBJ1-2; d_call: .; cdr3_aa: CATWGRTGGGGYTF; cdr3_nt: TGTGCCACCTGGGGGAGAACGGGGGGCGGTGGCTACACCTTC
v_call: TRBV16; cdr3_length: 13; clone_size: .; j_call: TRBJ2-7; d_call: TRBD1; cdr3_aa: CASSQSGQYEQYF; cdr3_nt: TGTGCCAGCAGCCAATCGGGACAGTACGAGCAGTACTTC
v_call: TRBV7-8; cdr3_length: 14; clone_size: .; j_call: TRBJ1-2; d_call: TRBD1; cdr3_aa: CASSLAGQGDGYTF; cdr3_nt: TGTGCCAGCAGCTTAGCCGGCCAGGGGGATGGCTACACCTTC
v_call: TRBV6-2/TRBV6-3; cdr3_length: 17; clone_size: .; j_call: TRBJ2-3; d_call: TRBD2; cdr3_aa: CASSYTSGGLRTDTQYF; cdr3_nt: TGTGCCAGCAGTTACACTAGCGGGGGCCTTCGCACAGATACGCAGTATTTT
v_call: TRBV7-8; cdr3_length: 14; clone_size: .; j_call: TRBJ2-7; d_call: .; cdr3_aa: CASSLEPRDFEQYF; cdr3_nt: TGTGCCAGCAGCTTAGAGCCCCGGGACTTCGAGCAGTACTTC
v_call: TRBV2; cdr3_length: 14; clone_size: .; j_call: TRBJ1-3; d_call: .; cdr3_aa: CASSDRGSGNTIYF; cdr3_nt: TGTGCCAGCAGTGACCGAGGGTCTGGAAACACCATATATTTT
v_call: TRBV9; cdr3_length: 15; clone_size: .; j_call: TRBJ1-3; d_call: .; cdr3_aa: CASSVGGTSGNTIYF; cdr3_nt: TGTGCCAGCAGCGTCGGGGGAACCTCTGGAAACACCATATATTTT
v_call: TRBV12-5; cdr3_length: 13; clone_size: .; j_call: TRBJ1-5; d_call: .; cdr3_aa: CASGSGGNQPQHF; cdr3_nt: TGTGCTAGTGGATCAGGGGGCAATCAGCCCCAGCATTTT
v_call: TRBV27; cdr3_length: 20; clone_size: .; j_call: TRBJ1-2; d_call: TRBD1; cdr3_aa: CASSLKGQGALLTINYGYTF; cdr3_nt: TGTGCCAGCAGTTTAAAGGGCCAGGGGGCCCTACTCACTATAAACTATGGCTACACCTTC
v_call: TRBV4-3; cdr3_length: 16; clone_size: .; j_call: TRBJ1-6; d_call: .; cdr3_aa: CASSQESGLSHSPLHF; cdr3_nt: TGCGCCAGCAGCCAAGAATCAGGACTGAGCCATTCACCCCTCCACTTT
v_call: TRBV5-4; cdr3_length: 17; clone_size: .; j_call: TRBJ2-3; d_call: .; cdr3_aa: CASSLVVTASSTDTQYF; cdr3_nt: TGTGCCAGCAGCTTGGTCGTGACTGCTTCTAGCACAGATACGCAGTATTTT
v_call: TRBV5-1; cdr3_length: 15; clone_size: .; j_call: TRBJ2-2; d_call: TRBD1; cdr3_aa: CASSLAGQGAGELFF; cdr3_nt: TGCGCCAGCAGCTTGGCGGGACAGGGGGCCGGGGAGCTGTTTTTT
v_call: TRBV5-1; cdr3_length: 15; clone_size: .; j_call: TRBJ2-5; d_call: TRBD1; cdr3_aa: CASSLGDSGQETQYF; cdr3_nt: TGCGCCAGCAGCTTGGGGGACAGTGGGCAAGAGACCCAGTACTTC
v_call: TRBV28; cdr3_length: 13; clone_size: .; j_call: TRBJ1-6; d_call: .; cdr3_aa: CASSLSLNSPLHF; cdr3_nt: TGTGCCAGCAGTTTAAGCCTCAATTCACCCCTCCACTTT
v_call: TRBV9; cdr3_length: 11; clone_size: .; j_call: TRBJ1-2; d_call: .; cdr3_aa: CASSVLTATTF; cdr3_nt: TGTGCCAGCAGCGTTCTGACAGCAACCACCTTC
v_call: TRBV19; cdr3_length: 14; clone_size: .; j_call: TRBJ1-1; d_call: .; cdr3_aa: CASGARAENTEAFF; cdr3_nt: TGTGCCAGTGGGGCCAGGGCTGAGAACACTGAAGCTTTCTTT
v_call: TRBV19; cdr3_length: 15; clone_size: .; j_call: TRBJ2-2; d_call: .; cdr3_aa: CASSLGSANTGELFF; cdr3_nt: TGTGCCAGTAGTCTGGGGAGTGCGAACACCGGGGAGCTGTTTTTT
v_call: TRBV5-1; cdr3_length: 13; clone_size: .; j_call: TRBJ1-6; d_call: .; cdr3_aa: CASSLGEFSPLHF; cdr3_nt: TGCGCCAGCAGCTTGGGCGAGTTCTCACCCCTCCACTTT
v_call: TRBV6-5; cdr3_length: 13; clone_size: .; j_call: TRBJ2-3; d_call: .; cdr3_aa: CASSRRSTDTQYF; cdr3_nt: TGTGCCAGCAGTCGGAGAAGCACAGATACGCAGTATTTT
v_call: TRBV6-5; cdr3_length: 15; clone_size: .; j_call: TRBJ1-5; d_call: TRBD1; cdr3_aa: CASSYGDRADQPQHF; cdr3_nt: TGTGCCAGCAGTTACGGGGACAGGGCGGATCAGCCCCAGCATTTT
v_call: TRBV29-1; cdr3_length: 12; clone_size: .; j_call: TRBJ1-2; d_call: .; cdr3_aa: CSVGVGDYGYTF; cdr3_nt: TGCAGCGTTGGGGTAGGGGACTATGGCTACACCTTC
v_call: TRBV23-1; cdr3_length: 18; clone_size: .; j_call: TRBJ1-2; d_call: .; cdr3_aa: CASSQSYPPRGRSLGYTF; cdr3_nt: TGCGCCAGCAGTCAATCGTACCCCCCGCGGGGGAGAAGTTTAGGCTACACCTTC
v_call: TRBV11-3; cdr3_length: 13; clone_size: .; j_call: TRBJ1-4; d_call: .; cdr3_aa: CASSQQEGEKLFF; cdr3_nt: TGTGCCAGCAGCCAACAGGAGGGTGAAAAACTGTTTTTT
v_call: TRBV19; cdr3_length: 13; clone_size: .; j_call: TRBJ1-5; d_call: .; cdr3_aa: CASSIQSNQPQHF; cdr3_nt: TGTGCCAGTAGTATACAGAGCAATCAGCCCCAGCATTTT
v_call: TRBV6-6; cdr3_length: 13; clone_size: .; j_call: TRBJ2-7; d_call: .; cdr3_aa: CASSYSQNYEQYF; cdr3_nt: TGTGCCAGCAGTTACTCGCAGAACTACGAGCAGTACTTC
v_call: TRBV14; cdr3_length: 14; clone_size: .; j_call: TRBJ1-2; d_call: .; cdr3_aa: CASSGKARVDGYTF; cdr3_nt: TGTGCCAGCAGCGGGAAGGCCAGGGTGGATGGCTACACCTTC